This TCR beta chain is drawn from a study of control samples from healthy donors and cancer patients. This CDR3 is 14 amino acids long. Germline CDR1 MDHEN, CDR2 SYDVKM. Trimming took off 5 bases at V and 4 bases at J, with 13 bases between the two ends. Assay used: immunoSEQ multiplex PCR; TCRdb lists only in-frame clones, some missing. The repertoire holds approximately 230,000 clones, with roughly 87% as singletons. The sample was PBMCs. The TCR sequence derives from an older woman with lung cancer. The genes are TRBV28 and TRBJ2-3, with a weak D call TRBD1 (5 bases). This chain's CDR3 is CASSRAPTADTQYF. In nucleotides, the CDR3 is TGTGCCAGCAGTCGCGCCCCGACAGCAGATACGCAGTATTTT. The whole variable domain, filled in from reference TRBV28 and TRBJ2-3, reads DVKVTQSSRYLVKRTGEKVFLECVQDMDHENMFWYRQDPGLGLRLIYFSYDVKMKEKGDIPEGYSVSREKKERFSLILESASTNQTSMYLCASSRAPTADTQYFGPGTRLTVL.